A single sample gave rise to the 30 T cell receptor beta chains below, sequenced in a study of T cells in Graves' hyperthyroidism and ophthalmopathy. Amplified TCR beta CDR3 regions came from RNA transcripts. The HTBI set primed first-round TCR CDR3 RT-PCR. TCRdb re-called the multiplex PCR reads with MiXCR, one entry per CDR3 protein. The data contain about 330,000 distinct CDR3 sequences, approximately 14% of them seen just once; the ten biggest clones take up about 37%. The sample consisted of blood. These receptors all come from a woman aged 35 to 49 with Graves' ophthalmopathy.

This clonotype has only one observation. A much larger clone differs from this one at a single base, so this may be a read error. The chain's CDR3 is CASSDFDLETQCF. In nucleotides, the CDR3 is TGTGCCAGCAGTGATTTTGATTTGGAGACCCAGTGCTTC. This chain uses TRBV6-1 with TRBJ2-5; D unresolved. Germline CDR1 MNHNS, CDR2 SASEGT. The CDR3 is 13 amino acids.

This clonotype appeared many times. The CDR3 sequence: CASTTGLFYEQYF. CDR3 coding DNA: TGCGCCAGCACAACAGGGCTCTTCTACGAGCAGTACTTC. J is TRBJ2-7 and V is TRBV10-2; D might be TRBD1 (6 bases). V lost 7 bases, J lost 3 bases, and 13 bases lay in between. This CDR3 comprises 13 residues. The germline gives CDR1 WSHSY, CDR2 SAAADI.

The chain is built from TRBV18 and TRBJ1-2; D is possibly TRBD1 (5 bases). Per germline, CDR1 KGHSH and CDR2 LQKENI. The CDR3 length is 14 residues. V lost 3 bases and J 4 bases, leaving 12 bases between the germline ends. The CDR3 bases are TGTGCCAGCTCACCTCCGGGACGAACCTATGGCTACACCTTC. Translating it yields CASSPPGRTYGYTF.

In this sample, this clonotype turned up many times. V is TRBV15 and J is TRBJ2-3; D is perhaps TRBD1 or TRBD2 (5 bases each). V lost 7 bases to trimming and J lost 5 bases, with 19 bases between them. The CDR3 length is 15 residues. Germline V gives CDR1 LNHNV, CDR2 YYDKDF (reference sequence). CDR3 DNA: TGTGCCACCACCCCCGGGACCCTCGTAGGAGATACGCAGTATTTT. It yields the protein CATTPGTLVGDTQYF.

Concerning this clonotype itself: A read error may be the cause here, since a much bigger clone is one base away. The chain links TRBV7-8 to TRBJ2-1; D assignment may be TRBD1 or TRBD2 (5 bases each). The CDR3 is 16 residues long. The V end was cut by 5 bases, the J end by 10 bases, with 24 bases between. Germline values: CDR1 SGHVS, CDR2 FQNEAQ. CDR3 nucleotide sequence: TGTGCCAGCAGCCTTCAGGGACGGCTGACTACTAACGAGCAGTTCTTC. The encoded protein is CASSLQGRLTTNEQFF.

This clonotype appeared many times. The chain is built from TRBV28 and TRBJ1-2; the D is unclear. The CDR3 has 11 residues. Trimming shortened V by 2 bases and J by 8 bases, and 6 bases separated the two germline ends. Germline CDR1 reads MDHEN; CDR2 reads SYDVKM. The CDR3 nucleotides are TGTGCCAGCAGTTTAGGGAAAGGCTACACCTTC. It is translated as CASSLGKGYTF.

V and J are TRBV7-2 and TRBJ1-2, with 7 nucleotides matching TRBD1. Per germline, CDR1 SGHTA and CDR2 FQGNSA. This CDR3 is 15 amino acids long. V lost 5 bases to trimming and J lost 5 bases; unmatched junction nucleotides: 11. The CDR3 DNA follows: TGTGCCAGCAGCATTAGACAGGGCCCGGGGTATGGCTACACCTTC. This translates into CASSIRQGPGYGYTF. The full variable domain, completed using reference TRBV7-2 and TRBJ1-2, is GAGVSQSPSNKVTEKGKDVELRCDPISGHTALYWYRQSLGQGLEFLIYFQGNSAPDKSGLPSDRFSAERTGGSVSTLTIQRTQQEDSAVYLCASSIRQGPGYGYTFGSGTRLTVV.

The gene calls are TRBV7-2 and TRBJ1-6, with D uncertain. Germline assignment: CDR1 SGHTA and CDR2 FQGNSA. The CDR3 is made up of 14 amino acids. Trimming cost V 1 base and J 9 bases, with 10 bases left between them. DNA for the CDR3: TGTGCCAGCAGCTTAGTGGTTTTTGGTTCACCCCTCCACTTT. The encoded protein is CASSLVVFGSPLHF.

This clonotype was counted a few times. The V gene is TRBV10-2, the J gene TRBJ1-4, with D perhaps matching TRBD1 (6 bases). This CDR3 contains 14 residues. Germline assignment: CDR1 WSHSY and CDR2 SAAADI. V lost 6 bases to trimming and J lost 8 bases, with 16 bases between them. The CDR3 nucleotides read TGCGCCAGCAGCTTTTCAGGGGACTGGGAAAAACTGTTTTTT. Translating it yields CASSFSGDWEKLFF.

This chain uses TRBV3-1 with TRBJ1-4; unclear D gene. Trimming took off 0 bases at V and 8 bases at J, with 16 bases between the two ends. The CDR3 length is 16 residues. CDR1 and CDR2 from the germline V gene are LGHDT and YNNKEL (reference sequence). The CDR3 spells CASSQDLSQTSEKLFF. CDR3 bases: TGTGCCAGCAGCCAAGATCTGAGCCAGACCTCCGAAAAACTGTTTTTT.

This clonotype was observed at least ten times. The chain carries TRBV2 and TRBJ1-2; D remains unclear. The CDR3 runs to 13 residues. The V gene's germline CDR1 is SNHLY and CDR2 FYNNEI. Trimming removed 5 bases from V and 4 bases from J, with 11 bases in between. The DNA for the CDR3 is TGTGCCAGCAGTCTCCTGGTCGGCTATGGCTACACCTTC. Protein product: CASSLLVGYGYTF.

This clonotype has at least ten counts. This chain uses TRBV6-1 with TRBJ1-1, with no clear D. The CDR3 loop spans 17 amino acids. Germline V lookup: CDR1 MNHNS, CDR2 SASEGT. The V end was cut by 2 bases, the J end by 5 bases, with 21 bases between. This chain's CDR3 is CASSESRTLRQSTEAFF. For the CDR3, the DNA is TGTGCCAGCAGTGAATCTAGGACTCTGCGTCAATCGACTGAAGCTTTCTTT.

This clonotype was recorded once. A much bigger clone sits one base away, suggesting this may be a read error. The rearrangement uses TRBV28 and TRBJ2-1; either TRBD1 or TRBD2 may supply D (6 bases each). Germline loops: CDR1 MDHEN, CDR2 SYDVKM. The CDR3 has 14 amino acids. With 5 bases removed from V and 9 bases from J, the gap between germline ends came to 17 bases. In DNA form, the CDR3 reads TGTGCCAGCAGTGAACAGGGAGGCAAAAGTGAGCAGTTCTTC. Protein sequence: CASSEQGGKSEQFF.

The sample holds many counts of this clonotype. J is TRBJ1-6 and V is TRBV12-3 or TRBV12-4; TRBD1 aligns across 9 bases. V lost 5 bases and J lost 7; bases outside the gene matches: 3. CDR3 size: 14 residues. The CDR3: CASSATGGNSPLHF. The CDR3 DNA reads as TGTGCCAGCAGTGCGACAGGGGGGAATTCACCCCTCCACTTT.

The CDR3 DNA sequence: TGTGCCAGCAGAGTTTTTGAGGGCCCCCCTTTGAATGAGCAGTTCTTC. Amino acid sequence: CASRVFEGPPLNEQFF. The rearrangement links TRBV6-1 to TRBJ2-1, with D possibly being TRBD2 (5 bases). V was shortened by 6 bases and J by 7 bases, with 22 bases between the two germline ends. CDR3 length: 16 amino acids. CDR1 and CDR2 from the germline V gene are MNHNS and SASEGT.

Remarks on this clonotype: This sequence may be a read error, since a much larger clone differs from it by one base. CDR3 sequence reads: CASSDSLWSLNTEAFF. CDR3 in DNA: TGTGCCAGCAGTGATTCTCTTTGGAGCCTGAACACTGAAGCTTTCTTT. The gene calls are TRBV6-1 and TRBJ1-1; D is uncertain. This CDR3 region has 16 residues. Trimming left V 3 bases short and J 0 bases short, with 14 bases between. From germline, CDR1 is MNHNS and CDR2 SASEGT.

This clonotype was picked up a small number of times. V is TRBV13 and J is TRBJ1-3; D is undetermined. CDR1 and CDR2 (germline): PRHDT, FYEKMQ (reference sequence). Trimming stripped 2 bases from V and 8 bases from J, with 13 bases between. The CDR3 contains 14 residues. In nucleotides, the CDR3 is TGTGCCAGCAGCTTACTGTCATTCATGGACACCATATATTTT. Translated: CASSLLSFMDTIYF.

Many counts were recorded for this clonotype. The chain joins TRBV7-2 to TRBJ1-1, with a possible D match to TRBD1 (6 bases). Trimming cost V 3 bases and J 5 bases, with 13 bases left between them. The CDR3 is 14 amino acids. The germline gives CDR1 SGHTA, CDR2 FQGNSA. This CDR3 is CASSFIQGRTEAFF. The CDR3 DNA sequence: TGTGCCAGCAGCTTTATACAGGGAAGGACTGAAGCTTTCTTT.

The chain's CDR3 is CASSPEGGEEYF. The DNA for the CDR3 is TGTGCCAGCAGCCCCGAGGGGGGAGAGGAGTACTTC. This chain connects TRBV5-6 to TRBJ2-7; D is perhaps TRBD1 or TRBD2 (6 bases each). The germline V gene has CDR1 SGHDT and CDR2 YYEEEE. The CDR3 covers 12 residues. Trimming took 4 bases from V and 11 from J, leaving 16 bases between them.

This clonotype appeared many times. V is TRBV27 and J is TRBJ2-7; 10 bases map to TRBD2. The CDR3 contains 16 residues. CDR1 MNHEY and CDR2 SMNVEV come from the germline V gene (reference sequence). The trim removed 5 bases at V and 0 bases at J, leaving 7 bases unmatched. The CDR3 here is CASSPEVAGGSYEQYF. For the CDR3, the DNA is TGTGCCAGCAGTCCCGAGGTAGCGGGGGGCTCCTACGAGCAGTACTTC.

The genes are TRBV28 and TRBJ1-2; D call uncertain. The V gene lost 8 bases and the J gene lost 7 bases, with 14 bases spanning the gap. This CDR3 region has 12 residues. Germline V gene lookup returns CDR1 MDHEN and CDR2 SYDVKM. Written as DNA, the CDR3 is TGTGCCAGCGCCTCCGGTTCTTTTGGCTACACCTTC. This encodes CASASGSFGYTF.

This clonotype was picked up a small number of times. The chain joins TRBV10-3 to TRBJ2-2; D unclear. V shed 9 bases and J shed 3 bases, with 11 bases lying between them. The CDR3 contains 13 residues. Germline values: CDR1 ENHRY, CDR2 SYGVKD. The CDR3: CAIRAPDTGELFF. DNA for the CDR3: TGTGCCATAAGGGCGCCGGACACCGGGGAGCTGTTTTTT.

The chain has TRBV10-3 and TRBJ2-7, with TRBD1 matching over 9 bases. J lost 5 bases, V lost 6 bases, and 5 bases had no gene match. In germline, CDR1 is ENHRY, CDR2 SYGVKD. The CDR3 spans 13 residues. The CDR3 protein is CAIRGTGPDEQYF. The CDR3 DNA reads as TGTGCCATCAGAGGGACAGGGCCAGACGAGCAGTACTTC.

V usage is TRBV5-1 and J usage is TRBJ2-5, with 7 bases lining up with TRBD1. J was trimmed by 9 bases and V by 5 bases; bases with no gene match: 4. The CDR3 is made up of 11 amino acids. Germline V lookup: CDR1 SGHRS, CDR2 YFSETQ. DNA for the CDR3: TGCGCCAGCAGTCCAGGGGGTCCCCAGTACTTC. It is translated as CASSPGGPQYF.

The chain has TRBV15 and TRBJ2-3, with a possible D match to TRBD1 (6 bases). The CDR3 has 13 residues. Trimming shortened V by 8 bases and J by 0 bases, and 9 bases separated the two germline ends. CDR1 is LNHNV and CDR2 is YYDKDF in the germline V gene (reference sequence). Here the CDR3 reads CATQGPSTDTQYF. Here the CDR3 DNA reads TGTGCCACCCAGGGGCCGAGCACAGATACGCAGTATTTT.

This clonotype was detected a few times. This chain joins TRBV10-3 and TRBJ1-2; maybe TRBD1 (6 bases). Germline values: CDR1 ENHRY, CDR2 SYGVKD. V was clipped by 10 bases and J by 7 bases, with 22 bases between them. CDR3 length: 14 amino acids. CDR3 nucleotide sequence: TGTGCCACAGGACCCAGCGGGGGCGGCCCTGGCTACACCTTC. It codes for CATGPSGGGPGYTF.

This chain links TRBV7-9 with TRBJ1-4, with D perhaps matching TRBD1 (5 bases). Germline V gene sequence: CDR1 SEHNR, CDR2 FQNEAQ (reference sequence). The CDR3 has 17 amino acids. V was trimmed by 6 bases and J by 3 bases, leaving 20 bases between them. CDR3 sequence: CASSPGTAAPANEKLFF. CDR3 in DNA: TGTGCCAGCAGTCCTGGGACCGCGGCCCCGGCTAATGAAAAACTGTTTTTT. The full variable domain, with the rest looked up from reference TRBV7-9 and TRBJ1-4, is DTGVSQNPRHKITKRGQNVTFRCDPISEHNRLYWYRQTLGQGPEFLTYFQNEAQLEKSRLLSDRFSAERPKGSFSTLEIQRTEQGDSAMYLCASSPGTAAPANEKLFFGSGTQLSVL.

This clonotype was counted ten times or more. This chain connects TRBV29-1 to TRBJ2-7, with 11 bases identical to TRBD1. CDR1 is SQVTM and CDR2 is ANQGSEA in the germline V gene. This CDR3 contains 14 residues. Losses at the gene ends were 4 bases for V and 7 bases for J; bases not matched to a gene: 9. In DNA form, the CDR3 reads TGCAGCGTTGCTGGACAGGGGGCTTCTCGGGAGCAGTACTTC. Its protein is CSVAGQGASREQYF.

In its sample, this clonotype was seen a few times. The chain links TRBV7-6 to TRBJ2-3; 9 nucleotides align to TRBD1. The V gene end was trimmed by 5 bases and the J gene end by 6 bases; junction bases not matched to a gene: 12. The CDR3 is made up of 16 amino acids. CDR1 is SGHVS, CDR2 FNYEAQ, per germline. The DNA of the CDR3 is TGTGCCAGCAGCAACTGGGGGAGCGGGACAGGGGATACGCAGTATTTT. Protein sequence: CASSNWGSGTGDTQYF.

There are many counts of this clonotype. The CDR3 loop reads CASSLMSSYEQYF. The CDR3 DNA follows: TGCGCCAGCAGTCTTATGTCCTCCTACGAGCAGTACTTC. The rearrangement links TRBV5-1 to TRBJ2-7; D ambiguous. The germline V and J ends were trimmed by 5 bases and 0 bases, with 9 bases remaining between them. CDR3 length equals 13 residues. CDR1 SGHRS and CDR2 YFSETQ come from the germline V gene. Full variable domain (remainder filled in from reference TRBV5-1 and TRBJ2-7): KAGVTQTPRYLIKTRGQQVTLSCSPISGHRSVSWYQQTPGQGLQFLFEYFSETQRNKGNFPGRFSGRQFSNSRSEMNVSTLELGDSALYLCASSLMSSYEQYFGPGTRLTVT.